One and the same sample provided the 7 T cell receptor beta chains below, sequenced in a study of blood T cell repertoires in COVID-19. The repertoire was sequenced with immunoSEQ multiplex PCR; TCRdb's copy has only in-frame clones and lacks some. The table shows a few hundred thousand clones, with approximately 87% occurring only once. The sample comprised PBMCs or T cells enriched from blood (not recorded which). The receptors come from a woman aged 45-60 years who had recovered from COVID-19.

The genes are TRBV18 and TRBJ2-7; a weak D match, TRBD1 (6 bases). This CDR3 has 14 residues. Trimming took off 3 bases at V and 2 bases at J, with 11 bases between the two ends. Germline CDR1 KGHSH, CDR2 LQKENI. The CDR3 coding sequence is TGTGCCAGCTCACCTGGACAGAGGGCCTACGAGCAGTACTTC. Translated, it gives CASSPGQRAYEQYF.

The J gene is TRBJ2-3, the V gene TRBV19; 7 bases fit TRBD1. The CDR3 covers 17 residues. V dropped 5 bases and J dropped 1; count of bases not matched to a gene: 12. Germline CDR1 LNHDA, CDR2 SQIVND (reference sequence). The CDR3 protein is CASSPHGQVLRTDTQYF. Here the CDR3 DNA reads TGTGCCAGTAGTCCCCACGGACAGGTCCTCCGCACAGATACGCAGTATTTT.

DNA of the CDR3: TGTGCCAGCAGTGACGCAGGGGGCGGCCAGCCCCAGCATTTT. The encoded protein is CASSDAGGGQPQHF. This chain connects TRBV25-1 to TRBJ1-5, with 8 bases identical to TRBD1. The CDR3 extends over 14 amino acids. Germline V gene sequence: CDR1 MGHDK, CDR2 SYGVNS. The trim removed 3 bases at V and 7 bases at J, leaving 5 bases unmatched.

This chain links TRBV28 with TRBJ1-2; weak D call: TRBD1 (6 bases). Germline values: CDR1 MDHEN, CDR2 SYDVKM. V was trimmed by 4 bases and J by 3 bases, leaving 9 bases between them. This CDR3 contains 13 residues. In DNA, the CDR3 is TGTGCCAGCAGTTCAGGACAGTACTATGGCTACACCTTC. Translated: CASSSGQYYGYTF.

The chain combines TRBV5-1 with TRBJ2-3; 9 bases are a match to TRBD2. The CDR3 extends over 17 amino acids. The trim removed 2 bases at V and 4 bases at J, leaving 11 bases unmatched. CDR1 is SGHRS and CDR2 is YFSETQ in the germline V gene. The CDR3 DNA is TGCGCCAGCAGCTTAGGGGCCCGGACTAGCGCGTCAGATACGCAGTATTTT. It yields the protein CASSLGARTSASDTQYF.

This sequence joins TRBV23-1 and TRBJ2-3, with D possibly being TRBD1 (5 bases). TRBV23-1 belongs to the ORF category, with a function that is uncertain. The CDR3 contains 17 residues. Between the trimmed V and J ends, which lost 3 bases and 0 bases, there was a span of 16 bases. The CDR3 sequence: CASSHGQDTTSTDTQYF. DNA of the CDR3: TGCGCCAGCAGTCACGGGCAGGACACCACTAGCACAGATACGCAGTATTTT.

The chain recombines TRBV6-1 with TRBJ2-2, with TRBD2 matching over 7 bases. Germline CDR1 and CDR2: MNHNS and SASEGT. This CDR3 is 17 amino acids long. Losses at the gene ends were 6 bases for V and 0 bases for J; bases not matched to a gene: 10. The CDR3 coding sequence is TGTGCCAGCAGCGAACGCGGGGGATCCGCGAACACCGGGGAGCTGTTTTTT. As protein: CASSERGGSANTGELFF.